Sequencing of this TCR beta chain was carried out in a study of early T cells in non-severe SARS-CoV-2 infection. Study as a whole: Chains stayed unpaired after sequencing of bulk RNA from unsorted whole blood. Whole-study results and caveats: Database matching using VDJdb favored anti-spike CD8 responses, with private and CD4 specificities left missing.

Details on this clonotype: Its matching antigen is unknown.

Tagging with unique molecular identifiers was applied to individual cDNA molecules. TCRdb used MiXCR to reprocess the 5' RACE reads, holding one entry per CDR3 protein. This sample has about 35,000 distinct CDR3 sequences; approximately 6.9% occur once, and the top ten carry roughly 4.1%. The CDR3 has 18 residues. The sample was whole blood. The rearrangement uses TRBV21-1 and TRBJ2-3; the table's TRBD2 call for D was not verified on the DNA. TRBV21-1 is designated a pseudogene. This TCR was recovered from an adult who was a healthcare worker with PCR-confirmed SARS-CoV-2 infection or an uninfected control (not recorded which). The DNA for the CDR3 is TGTGCCAGCAGCAAAAGGAGCGGGGGGCCTTATCAAGCAGATACGCAGTATTTT. This sequence encodes CASSKRSGGPYQADTQYF.